These T cell receptor beta chains were read from a single sample in a study of immune heterogeneity within non-small cell lung tumors. One entry per CDR3 protein, called by TCRdb with MiXCR from the multiplex PCR reads. The profile covers under 7,000 distinct CDR3 sequences, with approximately 22% appearing a single time and over 7.5% taken by the ten largest. The specimen sequenced was lung tumor tissue. Receptors were obtained from a woman in her sixties or seventies with non-small cell lung cancer. Both conserved end residues are part of each CDR3. D genes are given only for firm matches. Clone size is stated in some rows and not others, as once, few, many or a class when expanded.

>few|NA|TRBV3-1|TRBJ1-1
TGTGCCAGCAGTACCGGGTTACTCACTGAAGCTTTCTTT
CASSTGLLTEAFF
>medium-sized|NA|TRBV29-1|TRBJ2-2
TGCAGCGTTGACTTAGGCACGGGAGCCGCCGGGGAGCTGTTTTTT
CSVDLGTGAAGELFF
>few|NA|TRBV20-1|TRBJ2-1
TGCAGTGCTACCTTCGGGGCCGGTCCTGAGCAGTTCTTC
CSATFGAGPEQFF
>medium-sized|NA|TRBV30|TRBJ1-3
TGTGCCTGGAGTATGGAAGGAAACACCATATATTTT
CAWSMEGNTIYF
>medium-sized|NA|TRBV28|TRBJ1-1
TGTGCCAGCAGTTTAGGGCACCGGAACACTGAAGCTTTCTTT
CASSLGHRNTEAFF
>medium-sized|NA|TRBV6-1|TRBJ1-5
TGTGCCAGCAGCGAGGTGGAGGGTTCGGATCAGCCCCAGCATTTT
CASSEVEGSDQPQHF
>medium-sized|NA|TRBV9|TRBJ2-7
TGTGCCAGCAGCCCAGCTGGCAGTCGGATCCACGAGCAGTACTTC
CASSPAGSRIHEQYF
>NA|TRBD2|TRBV4-1|TRBJ2-5
TGCGCCAGCAGCCAAGATGAATCCGGGAGGTACCAAGAGACCCAGTACTTC
CASSQDESGRYQETQYF
>medium-sized|TRBD1|TRBV18|TRBJ1-2
TGTGCCAGCTCAGGACAGGGGCTCGGCTATGGCTACACCTTC
CASSGQGLGYGYTF
>many|NA|TRBV4-2|TRBJ2-1
TGTGCCAGCAGCCAAGAGGGGACCCCAGCCTACAATGAGCAGTTCTTC
CASSQEGTPAYNEQFF
>many|NA|TRBV7-2|TRBJ2-5
TGTGCCAGCAGCCTACAAGGACACGTCGACGGGGCCCAGTACTTC
CASSLQGHVDGAQYF
>medium-sized|NA|TRBV24-1|TRBJ1-5
TGTGCCACCAGTGATTCCGGGGGCGGAGGGGGTCAGCCCCAGCATTTT
CATSDSGGGGGQPQHF
>medium-sized|NA|TRBV7-8|TRBJ1-2
TGTGCCAGCAGCTCGGCGAGGATCGGGTATGGCTACACCTTC
CASSSARIGYGYTF
>few|NA|TRBV6-6|TRBJ2-5
TGTGCCAGCAGTTACTTTGAGTCGGCGGTAGAGACCCAGTACTTC
CASSYFESAVETQYF
>medium-sized|NA|TRBV12-3/TRBV12-4|TRBJ1-1
TGTGCCAGCAGTCAAAAGGGGAACACTGAAGCTTTCTTT
CASSQKGNTEAFF
>few|NA|TRBV11-2|TRBJ2-5
TGTGCCAGCAGCTTAGCGGGTGCAGAACAAGAGACCCAGTACTTC
CASSLAGAEQETQYF